This is a list of T cell receptor beta chains from one sample in a study of identifying expanded T cells in peripheral blood. Clones were read by immunoSEQ multiplex PCR, and TCRdb kept only the in-frame ones, dropping some. The sample shows 85,000 to 100,000 clones, 88% of them seen only once. Sequencing was carried out using blood. These receptor sequences come from a person aged 18-70 years in good health. Both conserved end residues are part of each CDR3. A D gene is named only where the DNA matches it firmly. Size tells how often a clone was seen (once, few, many) or the class of an expanded clone, and some rows leave it out.

D gene | J gene | V gene | clone size | CDR3 protein | CDR3 DNA
- | TRBJ1-2 | TRBV19 | - | CASSMRAGAPGYTF | TGTGCCAGTAGTATGCGGGCAGGAGCGCCTGGCTACACCTTC
- | TRBJ2-2 | TRBV4-1 | - | CASSHPTGSNTGELFF | TGCGCCAGCAGCCACCCTACAGGTTCTAACACCGGGGAGCTGTTTTTT
- | TRBJ2-2 | TRBV9 | - | CASAGSNTGELFF | TGTGCCAGCGCAGGGTCGAACACCGGGGAGCTGTTTTTT
- | TRBJ2-5 | TRBV9 | - | CASSATDGLLETQYF | TGTGCCAGCAGCGCTACAGATGGCCTCTTGGAGACCCAGTACTTC
- | TRBJ1-2 | TRBV7-9 | few | CASSFSGSYYGYTF | TGTGCCAGCAGCTTCTCGGGCAGCTACTATGGCTACACCTTC
- | TRBJ1-2 | TRBV6-5 | - | CASKSPGNYGYTF | TGTGCCAGCAAAAGTCCAGGGAACTATGGCTACACCTTC
- | TRBJ2-3 | TRBV5-4 | - | CASSPSGPSDTQYF | TGTGCCAGCAGCCCCTCTGGGCCCTCGGATACGCAGTATTTT
TRBD2 | TRBJ2-1 | TRBV7-9 | - | CALNLNPGGGFDNEQFF | TGTGCCTTAAACCTAAACCCGGGAGGGGGTTTCGACAATGAGCAGTTCTTC
- | TRBJ1-1 | TRBV27 | - | CASSKGGLLNTEAFF | TGTGCCAGCAGTAAGGGAGGACTCCTGAACACTGAAGCTTTCTTT
TRBD1 | TRBJ1-6 | TRBV30 | many | CAWSVPGQGFSPLHF | TGTGCCTGGAGTGTACCGGGACAGGGTTTTTCACCCCTCCACTTT
- | TRBJ1-2 | TRBV6-1 | - | CASSVRVNYGYTF | TGTGCCAGCAGTGTCCGGGTAAACTATGGCTACACCTTC
- | TRBJ2-7 | TRBV9 | - | CASSGGDEQYF | TGTGCCAGCAGCGGAGGGGACGAGCAGTACTTC
TRBD1 | TRBJ1-5 | TRBV5-1 | - | CASSQTGMNQPQHF | TGCGCCAGCAGCCAGACAGGGATGAATCAGCCCCAGCATTTT
- | TRBJ1-2 | TRBV27 | once | CASSDAPLDGYTF | TGTGCCAGCAGTGACGCCCCGCTAGATGGCTACACCTTC
- | TRBJ2-7 | TRBV7-9 | few | CASSLGPTTDEQYF | TGTGCCAGCAGCTTAGGACCAACTACCGACGAGCAGTACTTC
TRBD1 | TRBJ2-7 | TRBV7-3 | - | CASTTRTGGVSSYEQYF | TGTGCCAGCACCACTAGGACAGGGGGCGTCAGCTCCTACGAGCAGTACTTC
- | TRBJ1-4 | TRBV5-6 | - | CASSLQANEEEKLFF | TGTGCCAGCAGCTTACAGGCCAACGAGGAAGAAAAACTGTTTTTT
- | TRBJ2-7 | TRBV6-5 | few | CASSYSGDGAYEQYF | TGTGCCAGCAGTTACTCGGGGGACGGTGCCTACGAGCAGTACTTC
TRBD2 | TRBJ2-3 | TRBV11-2 | - | CASSLGGGRAGDTQYF | TGTGCCAGCAGCTTAGGCGGCGGGAGGGCGGGGGATACGCAGTATTTT
- | TRBJ1-1 | TRBV2 | - | CASSGIGSSPRNTEAFF | TGTGCCAGCAGCGGAATTGGTTCAAGCCCAAGGAACACTGAAGCTTTCTTT
- | TRBJ2-5 | TRBV28 | - | CASSPLGGPNQETQYF | TGTGCCAGCAGTCCCCTCGGGGGGCCCAACCAAGAGACCCAGTACTTC
TRBD2 | TRBJ2-2 | TRBV4-1 | - | CASSHPSGRSNTGELFF | TGCGCCAGCAGTCACCCTAGCGGGAGGTCTAACACCGGGGAGCTGTTTTTT
- | TRBJ2-7 | TRBV2 | - | CASSRSGYEQYF | TGTGCCAGCAGTCGATCGGGTTACGAGCAGTACTTC
TRBD1 | TRBJ2-1 | TRBV27 | - | CASSLSTGDWNEQFF | TGTGCCAGCAGTTTATCCACAGGGGATTGGAATGAGCAGTTCTTC
TRBD2 | TRBJ2-3 | TRBV18 | - | CASSPTSGGGHSTDTQYF | TGTGCCAGCTCACCGACTAGCGGAGGGGGCCATAGCACAGATACGCAGTATTTT
- | TRBJ2-7 | TRBV10-1 | - | CASSPGRIYEQYF | TGCGCCAGCAGTCCTGGACGGATCTACGAGCAGTACTTC
- | TRBJ2-7 | TRBV28 | - | CANLPFRRAATREQYF | TGTGCCAACTTACCATTTCGGAGGGCCGCTACGAGGGAGCAGTACTTC
TRBD1 | TRBJ2-7 | TRBV4-3 | - | CASSQAIPGQDYEQYF | TGCGCCAGCAGCCAAGCCATCCCGGGACAGGACTACGAGCAGTACTTC
TRBD1 | TRBJ1-3 | TRBV28 | - | CASNENRGSGNTIYF | TGTGCCAGCAACGAAAACAGGGGCTCTGGAAACACCATATATTTT
TRBD2 | TRBJ2-7 | TRBV5-1 | - | CASSLGAGGHYEQYF | TGCGCCAGCAGCTTGGGTGCGGGAGGGCACTACGAGCAGTACTTC
- | TRBJ2-6 | TRBV6-4 | - | CASSDSHSGANVLTF | TGTGCCAGCAGTGACTCGCACTCTGGGGCCAACGTCCTGACTTTC
- | TRBJ2-7 | TRBV21-1 | - | CASSEGQGKGSYEQYF | TGTGCCAGCAGCGAGGGACAGGGTAAGGGCTCCTACGAGCAGTACTTC
- | TRBJ1-3 | TRBV18 | - | CASSPVPDSGNTIYF | TGTGCCAGCTCACCAGTCCCAGACAGCGGAAACACCATATATTTT
- | TRBJ2-7 | TRBV19 | - | CASSGGVAAGTNYEQYF | TGTGCCAGTAGCGGAGGAGTAGCAGCGGGGACAAACTACGAGCAGTACTTC
- | TRBJ1-1 | TRBV29-1 | few | CSGIGVIEAFF | TGCAGCGGCATTGGGGTTATTGAAGCTTTCTTT
- | TRBJ2-5 | TRBV7-9 | - | CASSLALGEGETQYF | TGTGCCAGCAGCTTAGCGCTGGGAGAGGGTGAGACCCAGTACTTC